This entry lists 21 T cell receptor beta chains sequenced from one sample in a study of Ad26.COV2.S vaccination and SARS-CoV-2 variants. Treatment reported: around 19 received Ad26.COV2.S at low or high dose, single or two shots; roughly five received placebo; per-sample allocation not given. Each sample was drawn 63 days after the first injection (of vaccine or placebo). Clones were read by immunoSEQ multiplex PCR, and TCRdb kept only the in-frame ones, dropping some. The sample carries about 420,000 clones, approximately 87% recorded once. The sequencing here drew on peripheral blood, taken in a trial of Ad26.COV2.S vaccine versus placebo. The source is a person between 18 and 59 years old who received the Ad26.COV2.S COVID-19 vaccine or a placebo.

This CDR3 is CASSIPGQFRNTEAFF. The CDR3 DNA follows: TGTGCCAGTAGTATTCCGGGACAGTTCCGGAACACTGAAGCTTTCTTT. The V gene is TRBV19, the J gene TRBJ1-1; 7 bases are a match to TRBD1. V gave up 3 bases and J gave up 1 base; unmatched junction bases: 8. This CDR3 comprises 16 residues. The germline V gene encodes CDR1 LNHDA and CDR2 SQIVND (reference sequence).

For the CDR3, the DNA is TGTGCCAGCAGTGCGGACTCCAAAGGTGGCTACACCTTC. Translation gives CASSADSKGGYTF. The chain uses TRBV2 and TRBJ1-2; D is unresolved. Between the trimmed V and J ends, which lost 4 bases and 7 bases, there was a span of 13 bases. The CDR3 totals 13 residues. The germline V gene encodes CDR1 SNHLY and CDR2 FYNNEI.

This rearrangement joins TRBV18 to TRBJ1-5; 11 bases are shared with TRBD1. V lost 5 bases, J lost 2 bases, and 8 bases stayed unmatched. The CDR3 is 17 amino acids. Germline values: CDR1 KGHSH, CDR2 LQKENI. CDR3 in amino acids: CASSSFGQGAGNQPQHF. The DNA for the CDR3 is TGTGCCAGCTCATCCTTCGGACAGGGGGCTGGCAATCAGCCCCAGCATTTT.

The chain recombines TRBV2 with TRBJ2-3, with 8 bases lining up with TRBD1. With 4 bases clipped from V and 0 bases from J, the junction kept 15 bases outside the gene matches. This CDR3 spans 19 amino acids. Germline V gene sequence: CDR1 SNHLY, CDR2 FYNNEI. Written as DNA, the CDR3 is TGTGCCAGCAGTGGATGGGCCGGGACAGGTTTCCCTAGCACAGATACGCAGTATTTT. Its translation is CASSGWAGTGFPSTDTQYF.

As for this clone: The sample has other DNA sequences that encode this CDR3 too. V gene TRBV19 combines with J gene TRBJ1-5; the match to TRBD1 covers 9 bases. The CDR3 has 14 residues. V shed 5 bases and J 5 bases; nucleotides not matched to a gene: 4. Germline V lookup: CDR1 LNHDA, CDR2 SQIVND (reference sequence). The CDR3 region is CASSPTGGHQPQHF. CDR3 sequence (DNA): TGTGCCAGTAGTCCTACAGGGGGCCATCAGCCCCAGCATTTT.

The chain has TRBV6-6 and TRBJ2-7; D is unclear. V lost 2 bases and J 4 bases, leaving 6 bases between the germline ends. Germline loops: CDR1 MNHNY, CDR2 SVGAGI (reference sequence). CDR3 length: 12 residues. The CDR3 loop is CASSYREYEQYF. In DNA, the CDR3 is TGTGCCAGCAGTTACAGGGAATACGAGCAGTACTTC.

This clone was counted a single time. V is TRBV5-1 and J is TRBJ2-1; no firm D call. This CDR3 region has 13 residues. Germline loops: CDR1 SGHRS, CDR2 YFSETQ. Trimming took off 0 bases at V and 7 bases at J, with 8 bases between the two ends. CDR3 amino acids: CASSLASFNEQFF. DNA of the CDR3: TGCGCCAGCAGCTTGGCGAGTTTTAATGAGCAGTTCTTC.

This chain connects TRBV27 to TRBJ2-7; 8 positions match TRBD2. The germline V gene encodes CDR1 MNHEY and CDR2 SMNVEV (reference sequence). The CDR3 totals 13 residues. Unmatched junction bases numbered 6, after V lost 5 bases and J lost 6 bases. CDR3 protein: CASSLAGGSEQYF. The CDR3 DNA reads TGTGCCAGCAGTCTTGCGGGAGGAAGCGAGCAGTACTTC.

The chain joins TRBV2 to TRBJ2-2; D tentatively reads TRBD1 or TRBD2 (5 bases each). CDR3 length equals 15 residues. V was cut by 4 bases and J by 3 bases, with 12 bases left in between. The V gene's germline CDR1 is SNHLY and CDR2 FYNNEI. The CDR3 loop reads CASSGPGRYTGELFF. CDR3 bases: TGTGCCAGCAGTGGGCCGGGACGGTACACCGGGGAGCTGTTTTTT.

The chain has TRBV28 and TRBJ2-2; D gene unclear. The CDR3 extends over 18 amino acids. Germline values: CDR1 MDHEN, CDR2 SYDVKM. Between the trimmed V and J ends, which lost 5 bases and 0 bases, there was a span of 19 bases. The CDR3 region is CASSRLLSAIANTGELFF. The DNA of the CDR3 is TGTGCCAGCAGTCGCCTATTATCGGCTATCGCGAACACCGGGGAGCTGTTTTTT.

The J gene is TRBJ1-3, the V gene TRBV11-3; D remains ambiguous. Germline-derived CDR1 and CDR2 are SGHNT and YENEEA. V shed 5 bases and J shed 1 base, with 6 bases lying between them. This CDR3 is 13 amino acids long. CDR3 sequence: CASSRESGNTIYF. CDR3 in DNA: TGTGCCAGCAGCCGGGAGTCTGGAAACACCATATATTTT.

The J gene is TRBJ1-2, the V gene TRBV29-1; D is unclear. The CDR3 is 11 amino acids. Between the trimmed V and J ends, which lost 6 bases and 5 bases, there was a span of 10 bases. Germline V gene lookup returns CDR1 SQVTM and CDR2 ANQGSEA. The CDR3 coding sequence is TGCAGCGTAGGACGGGATTATGGCTACACCTTC. This codes for CSVGRDYGYTF.

This CDR3 is CATSRSLGQGLGGYTF. The CDR3 coding sequence is TGTGCCACCAGCAGATCCCTTGGACAGGGCCTCGGGGGCTACACCTTC. V usage is TRBV15 and J usage is TRBJ1-2; 8 bases line up with TRBD1. V shed 2 bases and J 8 bases; nucleotides not matched to a gene: 13. From germline, CDR1 is LNHNV and CDR2 YYDKDF (reference sequence). The CDR3 extends over 16 amino acids.

The CDR3 region is CASVLLLGVGNTEAFF. CDR3 nucleotides: TGTGCCAGCGTCCTCCTCTTGGGGGTAGGGAACACTGAAGCTTTCTTT. This rearrangement joins TRBV11-2 to TRBJ1-1; maybe TRBD1 (5 bases). With 8 bases removed from V and 1 base from J, the gap between germline ends came to 20 bases. Per germline, CDR1 SGHAT and CDR2 FQNNGV. The CDR3 covers 16 residues.

V gene TRBV12-5 combines with J gene TRBJ2-2, with no clear D. V dropped 6 bases and J dropped 5 bases, with 4 bases sitting between them. Germline CDR1 is LGHNT and CDR2 is FRNRAP. There are 11 residues in the CDR3. The CDR3 DNA reads as TGTGCTAGTGGCAATACCGGGGAGCTGTTTTTT. It yields the protein CASGNTGELFF.

This clone appeared a few times. The genes are TRBV23-1 and TRBJ2-7; D remains ambiguous. TRBV23-1 is treated as an ORF (open reading frame) with a function not yet certain. Trimming removed 1 base from V and 0 bases from J, with 4 bases in between. This CDR3 spans 13 amino acids. CDR3 sequence: CASSQWSSYEQYF. CDR3 DNA: TGCGCCAGCAGTCAATGGTCCTCCTACGAGCAGTACTTC.

CDR3 nucleotides: TGTGCCAGCCGGGATCAGGGGGAGGACTATGGCTACACCTTC. Residues: CASRDQGEDYGYTF. This sequence joins TRBV5-4 and TRBJ1-2, with 7 positions matching TRBD1. The V gene's germline CDR1 is SGHNT and CDR2 YYREEE (reference sequence). Trimming at V came to 7 bases and at J to 3 bases, leaving 9 bases not matched to a gene. The CDR3 is 14 residues long.

The J gene is TRBJ1-2, the V gene TRBV4-1; unclear D gene. Trimming cost V 0 bases and J 8 bases, with 19 bases left between them. Looked up from germline, CDR1 is MGHRA and CDR2 is YSYEKL. This CDR3 is 16 amino acids long. The CDR3 sequence is CASSQDPRGPQRGYTF. In nucleotides, the CDR3 is TGCGCCAGCAGCCAAGACCCGCGTGGGCCCCAGAGGGGCTACACCTTC.

The chain recombines TRBV3-1 (or the pseudogene TRBV3-2) with TRBJ2-5; 9 nucleotides match TRBD1. V was clipped by 5 bases and J by 5 bases; unmatched bases: 9. Germline CDR1 reads LGHDT; CDR2 reads YNNKEL (reference sequence). The CDR3 totals 15 residues. This chain's CDR3 is CASSVGQGREETQYF. The DNA for the CDR3 is TGTGCCAGCAGCGTCGGACAGGGGAGGGAGGAGACCCAGTACTTC.

The CDR3 spells CASSSAGGWGETQYF. In DNA form, the CDR3 reads TGTGCCAGCAGCTCGGCAGGGGGGTGGGGAGAGACCCAGTACTTC. The chain is built from TRBV7-2 and TRBJ2-5; perhaps TRBD1 as D (7 bases). Germline V gene data show CDR1 as SGHTA and CDR2 as FQGNSA. CDR3 length equals 15 residues. Trimming shortened V by 4 bases and J by 4 bases, and 16 bases separated the two germline ends.

The gene calls are TRBV4-1 and TRBJ2-2; D remains unclear. Germline CDR1 and CDR2: MGHRA and YSYEKL. V lost 1 base to trimming and J lost 6 bases, with 0 bases between them. The length of the CDR3 is 11 residues. In DNA, the CDR3 is TGCGCCAGCAGCCAAGCCGGGGAGCTGTTTTTT. This translates into CASSQAGELFF.